This TCR beta chain was observed in a study of blood T cell repertoires in COVID-19. Study information: The samples span acute and convalescent COVID-19 from the United States, Italy and Spain. In each case, the material was cDNA or gDNA derived from T cells, B-cell-depleted T cells, or PBMCs.

The V end was cut by 1 base, the J end by 2 bases, with 13 bases between. The CDR3 runs 16 residues. CDR1 is SGDLS and CDR2 is YYNGEE in the germline V gene. Original processing notes: The authors estimated nucleated cell counts from reference gene primer amplification. TCRdb's copy holds only in-frame clones and misses some; the assay was immunoSEQ multiplex PCR. V, J and clone size are those of that table, while D and trimming were read from the DNA. This sample carries some 78,000 clones, less than 90% of them seen once, and the ten largest clones take around 5.3%. This chain uses TRBV9 with TRBJ1-3, with D possibly being TRBD1 (5 bases). The receptor's source is a man in his sixties with active or convalescent COVID-19. Sequencing used peripheral blood. CDR3 DNA sequence: TGTGCCAGCAGCGTAAGTACAGGAAGTACTGGAAACACCATATATTTT. Amino acid sequence: CASSVSTGSTGNTIYF.